This is a list of T cell receptor beta chains from one sample in a study of CD8 T cells in Susac syndrome. One entry per CDR3 protein results from TCRdb running MiXCR on the immunoSEQ multiplex PCR reads. Among 330,000 or so distinct CDR3 sequences listed, about 82% were seen once. The sequenced material came from CD8+ T cells from PBMCs. The receptors were gathered from a human donor with multiple sclerosis. The CDR3 runs from the conserved cysteine through the conserved F or W. The D gene is left open where the match is weak. Only part of the rows carry a size: once, few, many, or a class if the clone is expanded.

d_gene | abundance | j_gene | v_gene | CDR3aa | CDR3nt
TRBD2 | . | TRBJ2-7 | TRBV11-1 | CASSSRLGPGLAERGIVYEQYF | TGTGCCAGCAGCTCTCGCCTGGGCCCGGGACTAGCGGAAAGGGGGATAGTCTACGAGCAGTACTTC
TRBD2 | . | TRBJ2-7 | TRBV29-1 | CSAGGLAGGPDEQYF | TGCAGCGCCGGAGGACTAGCGGGAGGGCCGGACGAGCAGTACTTC
TRBD1 | . | TRBJ1-6 | TRBV20-1 | CSAPPWTGVYNSPLHF | TGCAGTGCTCCGCCCTGGACAGGGGTCTATAATTCACCCCTCCACTTT
TRBD1 | . | TRBJ1-2 | TRBV6-2/TRBV6-3 | CASSFEGTGVLPEGYGYTF | TGTGCCAGCAGTTTTGAGGGGACAGGGGTCCTCCCGGAAGGCTATGGCTACACCTTC
TRBD2 | . | TRBJ2-1 | TRBV12-3/TRBV12-4 | CASSFRLAGGWNEQFF | TGTGCCAGCAGTTTTCGGCTAGCGGGAGGGTGGAATGAGCAGTTCTTC
TRBD1 | . | TRBJ1-2 | TRBV6-5 | CASSYEGAGYTF | TGTGCCAGCAGTTACGAGGGGGCAGGGTACACCTTC
. | . | TRBJ2-7 | TRBV9 | CASSVGLATYEQYF | TGTGCCAGCAGCGTAGGGCTGGCTACCTACGAGCAGTACTTC
. | . | TRBJ2-3 | TRBV4-3 | CASSQAGATDTQYF | TGCGCCAGCAGCCAAGCCGGGGCCACAGATACGCAGTATTTT
. | . | TRBJ1-2 | TRBV6-5 | CASTPDGDYGYTF | TGTGCCAGCACCCCGGACGGTGACTATGGCTACACCTTC
. | . | TRBJ2-3 | TRBV6-2/TRBV6-3 | CASSYRVGTTDTQYF | TGTGCCAGCAGTTATCGGGTCGGGACCACAGATACGCAGTATTTT
. | . | TRBJ2-5 | TRBV11-2 | CASSLEDWETQYF | TGTGCCAGCAGCTTAGAGGATTGGGAGACCCAGTACTTC
. | . | TRBJ1-5 | TRBV12-3/TRBV12-4 | CASTPRGVGNQPQHF | TGTGCCAGCACCCCCCGGGGGGTCGGCAATCAGCCCCAGCATTTT
TRBD1 | . | TRBJ1-6 | TRBV7-9 | CASSFSLRTGDSPLHF | TGTGCCAGCAGCTTCTCTCTCCGGACAGGGGATTCACCCCTCCACTTT
TRBD1 | . | TRBJ2-7 | TRBV4-3 | CASSQYDRGEQYF | TGCGCCAGCAGCCAATATGACAGGGGAGAGCAGTACTTC
. | . | TRBJ2-1 | TRBV7-2 | CASSLVSLGNNEQFF | TGTGCCAGCAGCTTAGTTTCACTAGGGAACAATGAGCAGTTCTTC
. | . | TRBJ2-5 | TRBV14 | CASSRAWGETQYF | TGTGCCAGCAGCCGGGCCTGGGGAGAGACCCAGTACTTC
TRBD1 | . | TRBJ2-3 | TRBV12-3/TRBV12-4 | CASSLTGQEGFGDTQYF | TGTGCCAGCAGTTTAACGGGACAGGAAGGGTTCGGAGATACGCAGTATTTT
. | . | TRBJ2-7 | TRBV7-8 | CASSLDYLPTGGVSARVYEQYF | TGTGCCAGCAGCTTAGATTACCTGCCTACCGGGGGTGTCAGTGCACGCGTGTACGAGCAGTACTTC
TRBD2 | . | TRBJ2-5 | TRBV6-1 | CASSLARTSGREGTQYF | TGTGCCAGCAGCCTCGCCCGGACTAGCGGGAGAGAGGGGACCCAGTACTTC
. | once | TRBJ2-1 | TRBV7-9 | CASSLAPAWGRAANEQFF | TGTGCCAGCAGCTTAGCGCCGGCGTGGGGCAGGGCGGCCAATGAGCAGTTCTTC
. | . | TRBJ2-2 | TRBV5-1 | CASSQDRYTGELFF | TGCGCCAGCAGCCAAGACAGATACACCGGGGAGCTGTTTTTT
TRBD2 | few | TRBJ2-7 | TRBV7-2 | CASSLGLAVHEQYF | TGTGCCAGCAGCTTAGGACTAGCGGTCCACGAGCAGTACTTC
TRBD1 | . | TRBJ2-2 | TRBV6-2/TRBV6-3 | CASRKQGTRYSGELFF | TGTGCCAGCAGGAAACAGGGGACGCGGTATTCCGGGGAGCTGTTTTTT
TRBD2 | . | TRBJ2-1 | TRBV3-1 | CASSQAESSGSSNEQFF | TGTGCCAGCAGCCAAGCGGAGAGTAGCGGGAGTAGCAATGAGCAGTTCTTC
TRBD1 | . | TRBJ1-3 | TRBV11-2 | CASIPSGTASGNTIYF | TGTGCCAGCATCCCTTCTGGGACAGCCTCTGGAAACACCATATATTTT
. | . | TRBJ2-2 | TRBV7-9 | CASIPTRQYTGELFF | TGTGCCAGCATCCCGACGAGGCAATACACCGGGGAGCTGTTTTTT
. | . | TRBJ2-7 | TRBV7-2 | CASSFPIWAVPYEQYF | TGTGCCAGCAGCTTTCCCATATGGGCAGTGCCCTACGAGCAGTACTTC
. | few | TRBJ1-5 | TRBV6-2/TRBV6-3 | CASSYSEYSNQPQHF | TGTGCCAGCAGTTACTCGGAATATAGCAATCAGCCCCAGCATTTT
. | . | TRBJ2-5 | TRBV11-2 | CASSQSAGDFETQYF | TGTGCCAGCAGCCAGTCCGCAGGGGACTTCGAGACCCAGTACTTC
. | . | TRBJ2-7 | TRBV10-2 | CASSDGVEQYF | TGCGCCAGCAGTGACGGTGTCGAGCAGTACTTC
. | . | TRBJ2-1 | TRBV28 | CASTTVYLGEQFF | TGTGCCAGCACGACCGTATACCTGGGGGAGCAGTTCTTC
TRBD1 | . | TRBJ2-7 | TRBV7-9 | CASSPTSGTGVYEQYF | TGTGCCAGCAGCCCCACCTCCGGGACAGGGGTATACGAGCAGTACTTC
. | . | TRBJ1-1 | TRBV29-1 | CSVAAGPNTEAFF | TGCAGCGTGGCCGCAGGACCAAACACTGAAGCTTTCTTT
TRBD1 | . | TRBJ1-2 | TRBV15 | CATSRETGANYGYTF | TGTGCCACCAGCAGAGAAACAGGGGCCAACTATGGCTACACCTTC
. | . | TRBJ2-1 | TRBV27 | CASRVGVNEQFF | TGTGCCAGCAGGGTGGGAGTCAATGAGCAGTTCTTC
. | . | TRBJ2-7 | TRBV7-9 | CASRLGTGEQYF | TGTGCCAGCCGCTTAGGGACGGGAGAGCAGTACTTC
. | . | TRBJ2-1 | TRBV28 | CASGLHYNEQFF | TGTGCCAGTGGACTCCATTACAATGAGCAGTTCTTC
TRBD1 | . | TRBJ1-1 | TRBV7-2 | CASSLLFPGQGPTEAFF | TGTGCCAGCAGCTTACTTTTCCCGGGACAGGGTCCCACTGAAGCTTTCTTT
. | . | TRBJ1-5 | TRBV6-5 | CASSYPTLGVQPQHF | TGTGCCAGCAGTTACCCGACCCTGGGGGTCCAGCCCCAGCATTTT
TRBD1 | . | TRBJ2-7 | TRBV7-9 | CASSHPGQLLYEQYF | TGTGCCAGCAGCCACCCGGGACAGCTCCTCTACGAGCAGTACTTC
. | . | TRBJ1-6 | TRBV30 | CAWSVDSSYNSPLHF | TGTGCCTGGAGTGTAGACAGCTCCTATAATTCACCCCTCCACTTT
TRBD1 | . | TRBJ2-3 | TRBV29-1 | CSAEPRDSSTDTQYF | TGCAGCGCAGAACCCCGGGACAGTTCCACAGATACGCAGTATTTT
. | . | TRBJ1-2 | TRBV28 | CASSLPPYGYTF | TGTGCCAGCAGTTTACCGCCCTATGGCTACACCTTC
TRBD2 | . | TRBJ2-7 | TRBV28 | CVSSFLAGSYEQYF | TGTGTCAGCAGTTTCTTAGCGGGTTCCTACGAGCAGTACTTC
TRBD2 | . | TRBJ2-7 | TRBV12-3/TRBV12-4 | CASSSWRESSYEQYF | TGTGCCAGCAGTTCTTGGCGGGAGTCGTCCTACGAGCAGTACTTC
TRBD2 | . | TRBJ2-2 | TRBV7-2 | CASSLHSAGGPGGELFF | TGTGCCAGCAGCTTACATTCTGCGGGAGGGCCCGGCGGGGAGCTGTTTTTT
. | . | TRBJ1-1 | TRBV30 | CAWIVGELEAFF | TGTGCCTGGATCGTGGGGGAGTTAGAAGCTTTCTTT
. | once | TRBJ2-1 | TRBV20-1 | CSARDRQWTSYNEQFF | TGCAGTGCTAGAGATAGGCAGTGGACATCCTACAATGAGCAGTTCTTC
TRBD1 | . | TRBJ1-2 | TRBV4-3 | CASSQDPTGGGIGYTF | TGCGCCAGCAGCCAAGACCCCACAGGGGGCGGGATTGGCTACACCTTC
. | . | TRBJ1-1 | TRBV30 | CAWNGGNTEAFF | TGTGCCTGGAATGGAGGGAACACTGAAGCTTTCTTT
TRBD1 | . | TRBJ2-3 | TRBV6-5 | CASSYTQTGSTDTQYF | TGTGCCAGCAGTTACACTCAGACAGGGAGCACAGATACGCAGTATTTT